Here is one T cell receptor beta chain with its context. Germline CDR1 and CDR2: SGHTA and FQGNSA. V was cut by 5 bases and J by 1 base, with 14 bases left in between. This CDR3 is built from 15 residues. The investigators reverse transcribed all of the isolated RNA, so they sequenced expressed TCRB transcripts. Some clones are missing from TCRdb's copy, which holds only in-frame ones; the method was immunoSEQ multiplex PCR. The data contain approximately 100,000 clones, approximately 39% of them singletons. The data are from a study of beta chain features in type 1 diabetes. This receptor was taken from a woman younger than 30 in good health. The sequenced sample was stem cell memory CD4+ T cells from blood. The chain has TRBV7-2 and TRBJ1-1, with no clear D. The CDR3 here is CASSPDGESNTEAFF. The CDR3 DNA reads TGTGCCAGCAGCCCCGACGGGGAGTCGAACACTGAAGCTTTCTTT.